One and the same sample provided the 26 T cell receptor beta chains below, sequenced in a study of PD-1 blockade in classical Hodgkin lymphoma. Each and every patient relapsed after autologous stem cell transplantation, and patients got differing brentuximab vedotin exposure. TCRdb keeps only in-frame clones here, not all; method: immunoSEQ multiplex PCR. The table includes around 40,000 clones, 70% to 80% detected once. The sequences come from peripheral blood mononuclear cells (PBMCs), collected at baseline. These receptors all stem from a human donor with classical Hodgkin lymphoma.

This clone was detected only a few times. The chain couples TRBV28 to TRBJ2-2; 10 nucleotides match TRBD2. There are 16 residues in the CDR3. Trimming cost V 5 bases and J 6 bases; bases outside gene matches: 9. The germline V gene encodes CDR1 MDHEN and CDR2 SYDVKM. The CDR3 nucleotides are TGTGCCAGCAGTGATGAGCGGGAGGGCCCCTCCGGGGAGCTGTTTTTT. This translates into CASSDEREGPSGELFF.

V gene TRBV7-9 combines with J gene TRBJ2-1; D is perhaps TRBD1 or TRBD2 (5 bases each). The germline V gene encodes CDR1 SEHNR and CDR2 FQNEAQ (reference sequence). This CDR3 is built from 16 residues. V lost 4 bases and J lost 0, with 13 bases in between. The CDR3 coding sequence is TGTGCCAGCAGCTCATCATCGGGGACCTCCTACAATGAGCAGTTCTTC. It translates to CASSSSSGTSYNEQFF. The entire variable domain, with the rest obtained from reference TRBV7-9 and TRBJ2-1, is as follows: DTGVSQNPRHKITKRGQNVTFRCDPISEHNRLYWYRQTLGQGPEFLTYFQNEAQLEKSRLLSDRFSAERPKGSFSTLEIQRTEQGDSAMYLCASSSSSGTSYNEQFFGPGTRLTVL.

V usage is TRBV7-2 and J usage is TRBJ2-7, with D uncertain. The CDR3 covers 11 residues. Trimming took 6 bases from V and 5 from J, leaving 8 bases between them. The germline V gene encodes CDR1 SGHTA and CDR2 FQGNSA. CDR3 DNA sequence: TGTGCCAGCAGGCTCGGGCACGAGCAGTACTTC. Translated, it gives CASRLGHEQYF.

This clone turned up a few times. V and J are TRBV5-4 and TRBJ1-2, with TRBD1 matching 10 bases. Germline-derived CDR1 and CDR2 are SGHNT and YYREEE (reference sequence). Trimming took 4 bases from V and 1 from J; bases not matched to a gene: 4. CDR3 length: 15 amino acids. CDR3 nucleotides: TGTGCCAGCAGCCCCAGGACAGGGGGTAACTATGGCTACACCTTC. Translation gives CASSPRTGGNYGYTF.

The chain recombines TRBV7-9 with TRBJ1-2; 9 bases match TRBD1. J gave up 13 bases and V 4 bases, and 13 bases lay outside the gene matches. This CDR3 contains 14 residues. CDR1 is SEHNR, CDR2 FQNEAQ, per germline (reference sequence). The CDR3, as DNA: TGTGCCAGCAGCTCCTCCCGGGACAGGGATAGGAGCACCTTC. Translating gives CASSSSRDRDRSTF.

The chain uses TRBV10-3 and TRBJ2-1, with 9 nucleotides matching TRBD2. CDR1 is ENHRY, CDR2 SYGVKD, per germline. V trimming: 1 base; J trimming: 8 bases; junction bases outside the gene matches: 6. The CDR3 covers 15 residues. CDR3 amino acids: CAISEFSGGPDEQFF. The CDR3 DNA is TGTGCCATCAGTGAGTTCAGCGGGGGGCCCGATGAGCAGTTCTTC.

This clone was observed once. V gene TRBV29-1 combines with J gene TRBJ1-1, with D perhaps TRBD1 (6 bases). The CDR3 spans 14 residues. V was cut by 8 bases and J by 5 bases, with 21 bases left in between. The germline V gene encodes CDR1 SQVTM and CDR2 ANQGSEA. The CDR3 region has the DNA TGCAGCCCGAGCGTCCCAGGGGCCGGAACTGAAGCTTTCTTT. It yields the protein CSPSVPGAGTEAFF.

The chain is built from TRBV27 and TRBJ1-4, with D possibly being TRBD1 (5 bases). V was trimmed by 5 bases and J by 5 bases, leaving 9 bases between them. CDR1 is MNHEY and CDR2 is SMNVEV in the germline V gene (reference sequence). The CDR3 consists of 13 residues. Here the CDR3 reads CASSIRQNEKLFF. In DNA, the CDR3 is TGTGCCAGCAGTATCCGACAGAATGAAAAACTGTTTTTT.

CDR3 loop: CASSWDRTSGNTDTQYF. Here the CDR3 DNA reads TGTGCCAGCAGTTGGGACAGGACTAGCGGAAACACAGATACGCAGTATTTT. V usage is TRBV28 and J usage is TRBJ2-3; 10 positions match TRBD2. The CDR3 contains 17 residues. The germline V gene encodes CDR1 MDHEN and CDR2 SYDVKM. Trimming took 4 bases from V and 2 from J; bases not matched to a gene: 9. Drawing the rest from reference TRBV28 and TRBJ2-3, the complete variable domain is DVKVTQSSRYLVKRTGEKVFLECVQDMDHENMFWYRQDPGLGLRLIYFSYDVKMKEKGDIPEGYSVSREKKERFSLILESASTNQTSMYLCASSWDRTSGNTDTQYFGPGTRLTVL.

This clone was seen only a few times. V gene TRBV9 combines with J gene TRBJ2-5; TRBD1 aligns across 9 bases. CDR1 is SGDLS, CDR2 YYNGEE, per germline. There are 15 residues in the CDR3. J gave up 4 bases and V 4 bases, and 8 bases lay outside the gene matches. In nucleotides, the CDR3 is TGTGCCAGCAGCCTCAGCGGGACAGGGACAGAGACCCAGTACTTC. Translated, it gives CASSLSGTGTETQYF. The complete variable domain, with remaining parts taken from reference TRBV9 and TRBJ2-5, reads DSGVTQTPKHLITATGQRVTLRCSPRSGDLSVYWYQQSLDQGLQFLIQYYNGEERAKGNILERFSAQQFPDLHSELNLSSLELGDSALYFCASSLSGTGTETQYFGPGTRLLVL.

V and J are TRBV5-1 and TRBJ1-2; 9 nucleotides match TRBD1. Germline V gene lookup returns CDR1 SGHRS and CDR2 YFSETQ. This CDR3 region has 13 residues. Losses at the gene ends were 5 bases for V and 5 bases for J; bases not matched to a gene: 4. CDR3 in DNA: TGCGCCAGCAGTTCGGGACAGGGTTATGGCTACACCTTC. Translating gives CASSSGQGYGYTF.

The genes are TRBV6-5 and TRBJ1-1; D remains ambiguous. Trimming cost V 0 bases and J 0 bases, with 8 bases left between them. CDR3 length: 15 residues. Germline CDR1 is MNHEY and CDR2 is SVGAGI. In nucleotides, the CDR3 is TGTGCCAGCAGTTACTCGCCGGGGTTGAACACTGAAGCTTTCTTT. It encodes CASSYSPGLNTEAFF.

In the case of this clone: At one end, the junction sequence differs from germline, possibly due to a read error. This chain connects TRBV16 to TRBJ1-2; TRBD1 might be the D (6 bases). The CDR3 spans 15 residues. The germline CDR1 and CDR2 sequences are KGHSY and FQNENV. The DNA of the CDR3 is TGTGCCAGCACCCAAAATCCTACAGGGATCTATGGCTACACCTTC. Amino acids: CASTQNPTGIYGYTF.

The CDR3 nucleotides read TGTGCCAGCAGTTTATCAGGGTTCTCCTACGAGCAGTACTTC. It codes for CASSLSGFSYEQYF. This chain links TRBV7-2 with TRBJ2-7; D possibly corresponds to TRBD1 (5 bases). This CDR3 contains 14 residues. Germline CDR1 SGHTA, CDR2 FQGNSA. V was shortened by 6 bases and J by 0 bases, with 12 bases between the two germline ends.

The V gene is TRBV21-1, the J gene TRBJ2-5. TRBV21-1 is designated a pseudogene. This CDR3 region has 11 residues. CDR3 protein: CASSAQETQYF. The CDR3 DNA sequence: TGTGCCAGCAGCGCACAAGAGACCCAGTACTTC.

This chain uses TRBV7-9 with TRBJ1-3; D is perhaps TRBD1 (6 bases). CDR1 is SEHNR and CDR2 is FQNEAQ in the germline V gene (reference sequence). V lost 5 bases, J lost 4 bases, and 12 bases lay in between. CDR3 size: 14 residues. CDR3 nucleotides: TGTGCCAGCAGCCTATCCGGGACAGGAAACACCATATATTTT. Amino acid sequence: CASSLSGTGNTIYF.

The CDR3 region has the DNA TGCGCCAGCAGCTTGGACAGTTTGAGGCAAGAGACCCAGTACTTC. Its protein product is CASSLDSLRQETQYF. V and J are TRBV5-1 and TRBJ2-5; D gene uncertain. CDR3 length equals 15 residues. The germline V gene has CDR1 SGHRS and CDR2 YFSETQ. V lost 0 bases to trimming and J lost 2 bases, with 11 bases between them.

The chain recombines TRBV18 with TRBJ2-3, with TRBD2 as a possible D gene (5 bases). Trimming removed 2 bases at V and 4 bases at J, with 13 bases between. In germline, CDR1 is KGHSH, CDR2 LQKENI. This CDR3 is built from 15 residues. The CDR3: CASSPWLAKPDTQYF. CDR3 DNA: TGTGCCAGCTCACCATGGCTAGCTAAGCCAGATACGCAGTATTTT.

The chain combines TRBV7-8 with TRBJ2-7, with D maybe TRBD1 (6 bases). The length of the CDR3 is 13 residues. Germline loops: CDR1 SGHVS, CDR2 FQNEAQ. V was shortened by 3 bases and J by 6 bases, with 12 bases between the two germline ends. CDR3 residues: CASSLDGGGEQYF. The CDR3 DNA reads TGTGCCAGCAGCTTGGATGGGGGCGGCGAGCAGTACTTC.

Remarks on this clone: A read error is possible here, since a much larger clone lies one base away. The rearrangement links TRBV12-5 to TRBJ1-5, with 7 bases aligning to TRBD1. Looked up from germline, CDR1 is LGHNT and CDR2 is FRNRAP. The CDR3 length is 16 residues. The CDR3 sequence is CASDLVLGTAAQPQHF. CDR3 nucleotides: TGTGCTAGTGATTTGGTACTGGGGACAGCTGCCCAGCCCCAGCATTTT.

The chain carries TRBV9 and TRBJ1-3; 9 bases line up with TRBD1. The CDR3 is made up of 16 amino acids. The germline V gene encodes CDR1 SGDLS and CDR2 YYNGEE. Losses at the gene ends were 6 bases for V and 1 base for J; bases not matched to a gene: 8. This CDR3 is CASTRDRVLSGNTIYF. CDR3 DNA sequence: TGTGCCAGCACACGGGACAGGGTGTTATCTGGAAACACCATATATTTT.

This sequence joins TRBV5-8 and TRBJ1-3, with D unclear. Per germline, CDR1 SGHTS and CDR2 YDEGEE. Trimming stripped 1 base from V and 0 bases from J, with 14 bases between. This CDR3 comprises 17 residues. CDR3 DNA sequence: TGTGCCAGCAGCTTGCTCGATTATCGACTCTCTGGAAACACCATATATTTT. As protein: CASSLLDYRLSGNTIYF.

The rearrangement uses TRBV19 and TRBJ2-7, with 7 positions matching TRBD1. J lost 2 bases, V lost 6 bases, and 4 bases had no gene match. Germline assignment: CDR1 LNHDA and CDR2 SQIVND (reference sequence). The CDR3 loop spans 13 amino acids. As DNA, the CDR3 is TGTGCCAGTAGGGACAGGCTCACCTACGAGCAGTACTTC. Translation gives CASRDRLTYEQYF.

CDR3 coding DNA: TGTGCCAGCACCGGGACAGGGAGCTACGAGCAGTACTTC. This sequence encodes CASTGTGSYEQYF. The chain combines TRBV27 with TRBJ2-7, with TRBD1 matching 9 bases. Germline V lookup: CDR1 MNHEY, CDR2 SMNVEV (reference sequence). The length of the CDR3 is 13 residues. The trim removed 7 bases at V and 3 bases at J, leaving 4 bases unmatched.

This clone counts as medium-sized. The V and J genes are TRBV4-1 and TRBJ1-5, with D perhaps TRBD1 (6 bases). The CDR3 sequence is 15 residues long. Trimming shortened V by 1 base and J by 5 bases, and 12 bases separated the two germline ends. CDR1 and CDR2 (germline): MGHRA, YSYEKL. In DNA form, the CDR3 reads TGCGCCAGCAGCCAAGTTCCGGGGGCAGATCAGCCCCAGCATTTT. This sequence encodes CASSQVPGADQPQHF.

CDR3 loop: CAISVSGRFGTEAFF. As DNA, the CDR3 is TGTGCCATCAGTGTTTCAGGGCGGTTTGGCACTGAAGCTTTCTTT. This chain connects TRBV10-3 to TRBJ1-1, with a tentative D call TRBD1 (5 bases). With 4 bases removed from V and 4 bases from J, the gap between germline ends came to 16 bases. The germline CDR1 and CDR2 sequences are ENHRY and SYGVKD. The CDR3 runs 15 residues.